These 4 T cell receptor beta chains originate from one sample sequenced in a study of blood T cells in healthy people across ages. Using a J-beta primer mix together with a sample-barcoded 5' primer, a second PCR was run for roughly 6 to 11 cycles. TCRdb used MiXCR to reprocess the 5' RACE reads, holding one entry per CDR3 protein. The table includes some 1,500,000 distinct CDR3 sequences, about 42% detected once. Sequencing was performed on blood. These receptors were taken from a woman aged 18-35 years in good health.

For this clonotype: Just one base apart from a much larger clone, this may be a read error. The CDR3 DNA reads TGTGCCAGCAGCCAAGAGGGGACGGGAAACTATGGCCACACCTTC. Its protein is CASSQEGTGNYGHTF. The chain couples TRBV3-1 to TRBJ1-2; D perhaps matches TRBD1 (5 bases). The CDR3 totals 15 residues. CDR1 and CDR2 (germline): LGHDT, YNNKEL (reference sequence).

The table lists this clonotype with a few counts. CDR3 bases: TGCAGCGTTCCGGGACAGGGGGCCGCAGATACGCAGTATTTT. This gives the protein CSVPGQGAADTQYF. This chain links TRBV29-1 with TRBJ2-3, with 12 bases that match TRBD1. CDR3 length equals 14 residues. From germline, CDR1 is SQVTM and CDR2 ANQGSEA. J lost 4 bases, V lost 5 bases, and 4 bases had no gene match.

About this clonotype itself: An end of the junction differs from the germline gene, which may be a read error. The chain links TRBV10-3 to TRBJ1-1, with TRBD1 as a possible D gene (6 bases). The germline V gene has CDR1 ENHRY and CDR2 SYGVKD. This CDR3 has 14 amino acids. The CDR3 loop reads CAISEGQWNTGAFF. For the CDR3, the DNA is TGTGCCATCAGTGAGGGACAGTGGAACACTGGAGCTTTCTTT.

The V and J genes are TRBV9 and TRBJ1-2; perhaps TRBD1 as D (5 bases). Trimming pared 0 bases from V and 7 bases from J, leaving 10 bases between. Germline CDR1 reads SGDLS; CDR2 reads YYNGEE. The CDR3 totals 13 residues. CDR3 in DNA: TGTGCCAGCAGCGTAGCGGGAGGGGTTGGCTACACCTTC. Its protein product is CASSVAGGVGYTF.